This T cell receptor beta chain was identified during a study of blood T cell repertoires in COVID-19. Using immunoSEQ multiplex PCR, the repertoire was profiled, and TCRdb retains in-frame clones only, with some absent. The sample records roughly 500,000 clones, around 85% being singletons. CDR3 length: 14 residues. V lost 1 base and J lost 5; bases outside the gene matches: 1. CDR1 SEHNR and CDR2 FQNEAQ come from the germline V gene (reference sequence). The chain combines TRBV7-9 with TRBJ1-1; 10 bases agree with TRBD1. The clonotype originates from a woman between 55 and 75 years old who had recovered from COVID-19. The sequencing input was PBMCs or T cells enriched from blood (not recorded which). CDR3 sequence (DNA): TGTGCCAGCAGCTTAGGACAGGGGGCAACTGAAGCTTTCTTT. Amino acid sequence: CASSLGQGATEAFF.